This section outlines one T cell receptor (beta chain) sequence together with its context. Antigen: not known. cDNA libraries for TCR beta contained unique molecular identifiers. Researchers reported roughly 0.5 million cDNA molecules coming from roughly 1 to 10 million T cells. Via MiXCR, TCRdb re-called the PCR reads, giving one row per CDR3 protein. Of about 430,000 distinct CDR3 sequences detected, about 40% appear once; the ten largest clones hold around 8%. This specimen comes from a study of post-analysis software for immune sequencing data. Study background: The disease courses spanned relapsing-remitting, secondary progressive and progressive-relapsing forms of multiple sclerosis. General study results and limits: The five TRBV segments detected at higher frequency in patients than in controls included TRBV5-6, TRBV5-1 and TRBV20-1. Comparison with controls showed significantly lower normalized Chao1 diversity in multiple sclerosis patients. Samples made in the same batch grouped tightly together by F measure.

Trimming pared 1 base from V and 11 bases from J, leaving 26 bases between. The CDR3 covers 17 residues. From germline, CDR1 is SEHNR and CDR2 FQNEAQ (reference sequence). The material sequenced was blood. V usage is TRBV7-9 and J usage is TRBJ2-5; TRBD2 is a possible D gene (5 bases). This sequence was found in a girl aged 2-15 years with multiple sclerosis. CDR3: CASSLVAGTTRTREQYF. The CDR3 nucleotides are TGTGCCAGCAGCTTAGTAGCCGGTACTACCCGAACTAGAGAGCAGTACTTC.